Below, one TCR beta chain is given with its context. Its antigen target is currently unknown. No clone much larger than this one lies a single base away; base qualities are absent. This sample is drawn from a study of blood T cell repertoires in COVID-19 (dated by TCRdb to 2019 to 2021). About the full investigation: Samples from collaborators originated in the United States, Italy and Spain and spanned both the acute and convalescent phases of COVID-19. The material from the prospective study consisted of cDNA or gDNA derived from T cells, B-cell-depleted T cells, or PBMCs. The dataset comprised deeply sampled blood TCRbeta repertoires from subjects exposed to, actively infected with, or recovered from COVID-19. A freely available public database, intended as a resource for researchers studying the immune response to SARS-CoV-2, is where the repertoires were released. Samples came from the ongoing ImmuneRACE study (first 160 participants) plus 1,254 subjects from 6 global collaborators. The sample metadata nearly always contained a de-identified subject ID, COVID-19 status, age in years and sex. Where available, HLA class I and class II types were taken from metadata supplied by the sample provider and were not determined by assay-based typing. Study-level results and caveats: The quantity of clinical and demographic metadata differed by source and by participant and was supplied without curation.

The CDR3 goes from the cysteine to the phenylalanine over 14 residues. This entry keeps only the CDR3 DNA: 42 bases, framed from base 1. V gives up 5 bases and J gives up 0 bases, and the segment between their germline ends measures 10 bases. The germline V gene supplies CDR1 SGHTA and CDR2 FQGNSA. The collaborating institutions used their own protocols to collect whole blood in K2EDTA tubes. For TCRbeta analysis, collaborator samples were shipped as frozen whole blood, as isolated PBMCs, or as DNA extracted from either sample type. The immunoSEQ Assay, a bias-controlled multiplex PCR, was used to amplify TCRbeta CDR3 regions from genomic DNA. In the source study's methods: Nucleated cell counts per sample were estimated from amplification of reference gene primers within the assay. Sequence reads were collapsed and filtered to measure the absolute abundance of every unique TCRbeta CDR3 rearrangement. For each sample, productive Simpson clonality was calculated as the square root of Simpson's diversity index across productive rearrangements. What TCRdb holds here is the immuneACCESS table cut down to in-frame rearrangements. Part of the clones is not present; checked against another copy, under half of the missing clones reflect an unresolved V gene, and the others are unexplained. D and trimming were read from the DNA, whereas the V and J calls and clone size are those reported in that table. This sample is represented by fewer than 90,000 clones; roughly 90% of them were singletons. Together, the top ten hold more than 15% of the sample.

Recombination joined TRBV7-2 with TRBJ1-1; no D gene can be assigned with confidence. The clonotype originates from a man older than 75 in a cohort sampled during active COVID-19. Sequenced input: peripheral blood. The CDR3 protein sequence reads: CASSPRHVNTEAFF. In nucleotide form, the sequence is TGTGCCAGCAGCCCTCGACACGTGAACACTGAAGCTTTCTTT.